The table lists the clone carrying this T cell receptor (beta chain) with a few counts. Its antigen is unidentified. This entry is derived from a study of blood T cells in healthy people across ages. Study results and limitations: Considered underestimates were the diversity estimates obtained from one million T cells.

For the second PCR, which ran for 7 to 11 cycles, a sample-barcoded 5' primer and a J-beta primer mix were used. TCRdb re-called the 5' RACE reads through MiXCR, storing one row per CDR3 protein. This sample carries approximately 800,000 distinct CDR3 sequences, about half of them seen once, and the ten largest clones take around 18%. Extraction of total RNA produced a minimum of 5.5 micrograms from each sample. The V gene's germline CDR1 is MNHEY and CDR2 SMNVEV (reference sequence). With V trimmed by 3 bases and J by 4 bases, 6 bases remained unmatched. This CDR3 is 16 amino acids long. This chain joins TRBV27 and TRBJ2-6; 7 nucleotides agree with TRBD2. The sequenced sample consisted of blood. The clonotype comes from a man at least 80 years old in good health. In DNA, the CDR3 is TGTGCCAGCAGTTTGGGGGGGGGATCAGGGGCCAACGTCCTGACTTTC. Encoded protein: CASSLGGGSGANVLTF. Using reference TRBV27 and TRBJ2-6 for the parts outside the CDR3, the full variable domain is EAQVTQNPRYLITVTGKKLTVTCSQNMNHEYMSWYRQDPGLGLRQIYYSMNVEVTDKGDVPEGYKVSRKEKRNFPLILESPSPNQTSLYFCASSLGGGSGANVLTFGAGSRLTVL.